This T cell receptor beta chain was identified in a study of regulatory T cells in long-lasting Graves disease. Construction of TCR beta libraries relied on iRepertoire HTBI primers and on Arm-PCR targeting CDR3 regions. TCRdb used MiXCR to reprocess the multiplex PCR reads, holding one entry per CDR3 protein. The profile shows approximately 390,000 distinct CDR3 sequences, 16% of them singletons. The sample's time point: newly diagnosed GD, antithyroid drugs for less than 3 months. PBMC RNA was the source of the TCR library. This same sample was also part of a study on T cells in Graves' hyperthyroidism and ophthalmopathy. From that second work: First-round RT-PCR targeting the TCR CDR3 was performed with the HTBI primer set.

The starting material was peripheral blood mononuclear cells (PBMCs), obtained at new diagnosis, from a patient treated with antithyroid drugs. The receptor was derived from a woman between 18 and 29 years old with Graves disease.

CDR3 sequence reads: CASSEQESSGANVLTF. The CDR3 region has the DNA TGTGCCAGCAGTGAACAGGAGAGCTCTGGGGCCAACGTCCTGACTTTC. The V gene is TRBV6-1, the J gene TRBJ2-6; D is ambiguous. CDR3 length equals 16 residues. V was cut by 2 bases and J by 0 bases, with 8 bases left in between. Germline CDR1 is MNHNS and CDR2 is SASEGT.